The 19 T cell receptor beta chains below were found in one sample sequenced in a study of blood T cells in healthy people across ages. The second PCR ran about 6 to 12 cycles with a sample-barcoded 5' primer and J-beta primers. TCRdb reanalysed the 5' RACE reads using MiXCR and keeps one entry per CDR3 protein. The data show 1.5 million to 2 million distinct CDR3 sequences, about 31% seen once. What was sequenced was blood. These receptor sequences come from a woman in her twenties or thirties in good health.

In this sample, this clonotype turned up a few times. V and J are TRBV7-9 and TRBJ1-4; no definite D call. V was trimmed by 5 bases and J by 8 bases, leaving 15 bases between them. The CDR3 length is 14 residues. Looked up from germline, CDR1 is SEHNR and CDR2 is FQNEAQ (reference sequence). CDR3 in DNA: TGTGCCAGCAGCGCGAGAGGGCTTTCGGAAAAACTGTTTTTT. Residues: CASSARGLSEKLFF.

The chain combines TRBV11-2 with TRBJ2-3; 7 bases fit TRBD2. The CDR3 has 16 residues. Trimming at V came to 4 bases and at J to 2 bases, leaving 9 bases not matched to a gene. Germline values: CDR1 SGHAT, CDR2 FQNNGV. The CDR3 nucleotides are TGTGCCAGCAGCTCGGACCCTAGCGGTGCCACAGATACGCAGTATTTT. As protein: CASSSDPSGATDTQYF.

The chain carries TRBV20-1 and TRBJ2-1, with a possible D match to TRBD2 (5 bases). Germline loops: CDR1 DFQATT, CDR2 SNEGSKA (reference sequence). The CDR3 has 15 amino acids. V was pared by 3 bases and J by 0 bases, with 12 bases between. The CDR3 region is CSASRQRSSYNEQFF. In DNA form, the CDR3 reads TGCAGTGCTAGTCGCCAGCGGAGCTCCTACAATGAGCAGTTCTTC.

The chain is built from TRBV5-4 and TRBJ2-1; 14 bases fit TRBD2. The germline CDR1 and CDR2 sequences are SGHNT and YYREEE (reference sequence). There are 16 residues in the CDR3. J was trimmed by 9 bases and V by 0 bases; bases with no gene match: 5. CDR3 sequence: CASSLGGLAGEGEQFF. Written as DNA, the CDR3 is TGTGCCAGCAGCTTGGGGGGACTAGCGGGAGAAGGTGAGCAGTTCTTC.

The J gene is TRBJ1-5, the V gene TRBV20-1; D might be TRBD1 (5 bases). Trimming took off 5 bases at V and 6 bases at J, with 17 bases between the two ends. CDR3 length equals 14 residues. Germline-derived CDR1 and CDR2 are DFQATT and SNEGSKA (reference sequence). CDR3 sequence reads: CSAQIQGTPQPQHF. Here the CDR3 DNA reads TGCAGTGCTCAAATTCAGGGAACCCCTCAGCCCCAGCATTTT.

This clonotype has only a few counts. J is TRBJ2-1 and V is TRBV25-1, with 12 bases that match TRBD2. This CDR3 is 14 amino acids long. The ends lost 7 bases at V and 6 bases at J; junction bases unmatched: 4. Per the germline V gene, CDR1 is MGHDK and CDR2 is SYGVNS. This CDR3 reads CASTGTSGFNEQFF. The CDR3 region has the DNA TGTGCCAGCACGGGGACTAGCGGGTTCAATGAGCAGTTCTTC.

This clonotype was detected a few times. The chain employs TRBV6-5 and TRBJ1-2; D remains unclear. The germline gives CDR1 MNHEY, CDR2 SVGAGI. V lost 2 bases and J lost 1, with 5 bases in between. The CDR3 extends over 13 amino acids. The chain's CDR3 is CASSYALNYGYTF. In DNA form, the CDR3 reads TGTGCCAGCAGTTACGCCCTTAACTATGGCTACACCTTC.

The chain carries TRBV7-8 and TRBJ2-1, with 7 bases lining up with TRBD1. The V gene end was trimmed by 1 base and the J gene end by 1 base; junction bases not matched to a gene: 7. From germline, CDR1 is SGHVS and CDR2 FQNEAQ. The CDR3 contains 17 residues. CDR3 sequence (DNA): TGTGCCAGCAGCTTAGAGACAGGGCGCTCTTCCTACAATGAGCAGTTCTTC. Encoded protein: CASSLETGRSSYNEQFF.

This clonotype was seen only a few times. The rearrangement joins TRBV7-2 to TRBJ2-2; TRBD2 matches at 14 bases. CDR1 and CDR2 from the germline V gene are SGHTA and FQGNSA. V lost 5 bases to trimming and J lost 9 bases; unmatched junction nucleotides: 8. This CDR3 contains 16 residues. Here the CDR3 DNA reads TGTGCCAGCAGCGCCGGTGGGACTAGCGGGAGCTGGGAGCTGTTTTTT. This gives the protein CASSAGGTSGSWELFF.

CDR3 in amino acids: CASNGKTSREDGEQFF. CDR3 DNA sequence: TGTGCCAGCAACGGAAAAACTAGTCGGGAAGACGGTGAGCAGTTCTTC. This chain uses TRBV11-3 with TRBJ2-1; D possibly corresponds to TRBD2 (5 bases). V lost 7 bases to trimming and J lost 9 bases, with 25 bases between them. The CDR3 contains 16 residues. Germline V gene sequence: CDR1 SGHNT, CDR2 YENEEA. Looking up the rest from reference TRBV11-3 and TRBJ2-1 gives the full variable domain: EAGVVQSPRYKIIEKKQPVAFWCNPISGHNTLYWYLQNLGQGPELLIRYENEEAVDDSQLPKDRFSAERLKGVDSTLKIQPAELGDSAVYLCASNGKTSREDGEQFFGPGTRLTVL.

As to this clonotype: One end of the junction fails to match germline, which may point to a read error. V and J are TRBV10-3 and TRBJ2-1, with D perhaps assigned TRBD1 or TRBD2 (5 bases each). The CDR3 is 16 amino acids. Germline CDR1 ENHRY, CDR2 SYGVKD. The CDR3 protein is CAVSDRAEAGSYEQFF. The CDR3 nucleotides are TGCGCCGTCAGTGATAGGGCGGAGGCAGGGTCGTATGAGCAGTTCTTC.

J is TRBJ2-7 and V is TRBV10-3, with 9 bases matching TRBD1. Germline assignment: CDR1 ENHRY and CDR2 SYGVKD. V was clipped by 10 bases and J by 4 bases; unmatched bases: 14. The CDR3 loop spans 15 amino acids. The CDR3 DNA sequence: TGTGCCACCCGGATCGGGGACAGGGAACCGTACGAGCAGTACTTC. It is translated as CATRIGDREPYEQYF.

The V call is TRBV7-6, the J call TRBJ2-1, with D hard to call. Germline loops: CDR1 SGHVS, CDR2 FNYEAQ. V gave up 2 bases and J gave up 7 bases, with 21 bases separating them. This CDR3 region has 17 residues. The CDR3 coding sequence is TGTGCCAGCAGCTTACAGGCGGTCATGGAATTCCCTAATGAGCAGTTCTTC. It codes for CASSLQAVMEFPNEQFF.

The chain links TRBV2 to TRBJ2-7, with a tentative D call TRBD1 (5 bases). CDR1 is SNHLY and CDR2 is FYNNEI in the germline V gene. The CDR3 sequence is 15 residues long. V lost 6 bases, J lost 1 base, and 16 bases lay in between. DNA for the CDR3: TGTGCCAGCAGCGCGCCACGGTCAGGGTCCTACGAGCAGTACTTC. The encoded protein is CASSAPRSGSYEQYF. Complete variable domain (other parts from reference TRBV2 and TRBJ2-7): EPEVTQTPSHQVTQMGQEVILRCVPISNHLYFYWYRQILGQKVEFLVSFYNNEISEKSEIFDDQFSVERPDGSNFTLKIRSTKLEDSAMYFCASSAPRSGSYEQYFGPGTRLTVT.

The CDR3 loop reads CASISLAGVGYEQYF. CDR3 coding DNA: TGTGCCAGCATTTCCCTAGCGGGAGTAGGCTACGAGCAGTACTTC. V is TRBV27 and J is TRBJ2-4, with 10 positions matching TRBD2. The assigned J gene may be wrong: the sequence end matches TRBJ2-7 better. This CDR3 spans 15 amino acids. Germline CDR1 is MNHEY and CDR2 is SMNVEV (reference sequence).

This clonotype was found a few times. This rearrangement joins TRBV20-1 to TRBJ2-3, with 7 nucleotides matching TRBD2. The CDR3 is made up of 13 amino acids. Unmatched junction bases numbered 12, after V lost 4 bases and J lost 11 bases. Looked up from germline, CDR1 is DFQATT and CDR2 is SNEGSKA (reference sequence). The CDR3 DNA is TGCAGTGCTACTTGGGGGAGGGCCGGTGGGCAGTATTTT. Residues: CSATWGRAGGQYF.

Concerning this clonotype itself: An end of the junction does not agree with germline; a read error may underlie this. The V call is TRBV28, the J call TRBJ1-2; TRBD1 might be the D (6 bases). CDR3 length: 14 residues. In germline, CDR1 is MDHEN, CDR2 SYDVKM. The CDR3: CASSLDSPNYGYIF. The CDR3 nucleotides are TGTGCCAGCAGCTTGGACAGTCCAAACTATGGCTACATCTTC.

This sequence joins TRBV28 and TRBJ2-3; D tentatively fits TRBD1 or TRBD2 (5 bases each). Germline CDR1 and CDR2: MDHEN and SYDVKM. The ends were cut back, 9 bases at V and 7 bases at J, with 17 bases in the middle. This CDR3 has 13 residues. The CDR3 DNA follows: TGTGCCAGTAGAACCGGGGCTCTCAATACGCAGTATTTT. The encoded protein is CASRTGALNTQYF.

The chain joins TRBV7-3 to TRBJ2-6; tentative D call: TRBD1 (5 bases). The V end lost 5 bases, the J end lost 15 bases, and 29 bases lay between the germline ends. This CDR3 is built from 17 residues. Germline lookup yields CDR1 SGHTA and CDR2 FQGTGA. Here the CDR3 DNA reads TGTGCCAGCAGCCCCCCCCCCGGGCACTCTGGGGCCAATGCCCTGACTTTC. Protein: CASSPPPGHSGANALTF. The complete variable domain, with remaining parts taken from reference TRBV7-3 and TRBJ2-6, reads GAGVSQTPSNKVTEKGKYVELRCDPISGHTALYWYRQSLGQGPEFLIYFQGTGAADDSGLPNDRFFAVRPEGSVSTLKIQRTERGDSAVYLCASSPPPGHSGANALTFGAGSRLTVL.